The clone carrying this T cell receptor (beta chain) was recorded a few times. Its cognate antigen is unknown. This record comes from a study of T-cell memory formation after mild COVID-19. As for the study in general: Across donors, TCR clusters were largely donor specific.

Findings of the study overall: Second-wave clones that peaked on day 37 lacked confirmed SARS-CoV-2 specificity. Pre-infection memory showed some responding clones, and this suggested that cross-reactive memory joined.

This CDR3 has 16 residues. With 4 bases removed from V and 2 bases from J, the gap between germline ends came to 19 bases. Germline assignment: CDR1 SGHRS and CDR2 YFSETQ. TCRdb independently ran MiXCR on the 5' RACE reads; one entry per CDR3 protein. The repertoire holds 100,000 to 150,000 distinct CDR3 sequences, with less than 6.5% as singletons. The V call is TRBV5-1, the J call TRBJ2-7; D is perhaps TRBD1 (7 bases). The origin of this receptor is an adult woman who had mild COVID-19 (a few samples of this study predate the infection). Cell type and time point are not known. Sequenced sample: PBMCs or a T cell subset sorted from them (not recorded which). The CDR3 nucleotides are TGCGCCAGCAGCCCGGCCCCAGGCAGGGGGGCCTACGAGCAGTACTTC. Protein: CASSPAPGRGAYEQYF.